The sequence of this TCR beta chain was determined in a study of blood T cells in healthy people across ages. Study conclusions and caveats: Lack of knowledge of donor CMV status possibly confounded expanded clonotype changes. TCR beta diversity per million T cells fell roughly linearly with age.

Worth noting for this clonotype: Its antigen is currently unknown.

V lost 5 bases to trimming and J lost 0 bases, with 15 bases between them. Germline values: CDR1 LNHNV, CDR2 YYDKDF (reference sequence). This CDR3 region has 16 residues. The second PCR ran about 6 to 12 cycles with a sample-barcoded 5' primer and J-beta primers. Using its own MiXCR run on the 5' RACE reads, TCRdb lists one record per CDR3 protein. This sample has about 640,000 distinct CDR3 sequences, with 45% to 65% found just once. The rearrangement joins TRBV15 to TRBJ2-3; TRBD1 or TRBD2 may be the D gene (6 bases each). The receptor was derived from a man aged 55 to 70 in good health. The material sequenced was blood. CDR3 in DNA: TGTGCCACCAGCCGTCTGAGGGGGGCTAGCACAGATACGCAGTATTTT. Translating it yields CATSRLRGASTDTQYF.